What follows are 30 T cell receptor beta chains derived from one specimen sequenced in a study of blood T cells in healthy people across ages. A J-beta primer mix and a sample-barcoded 5' primer were used in a second PCR of roughly 6 to 12 cycles. TCRdb used MiXCR to reprocess the 5' RACE reads, holding one entry per CDR3 protein. The sample consists of 980,000 or so distinct CDR3 sequences, about 44% of them appearing once. The sequenced sample was blood. The receptors shown here come from a man younger than 45 in good health.

The CDR3 DNA follows: TGTGCCAGCAGCCAAGCAGCAGATACGCAGTATTTT. This encodes CASSQAADTQYF. The chain combines TRBV6-5 with TRBJ2-3; D is ambiguous. This CDR3 contains 12 residues. Trimming shortened V by 6 bases and J by 4 bases, and 8 bases separated the two germline ends. Germline V CDR1 and CDR2: MNHEY, SVGAGI.

This clonotype has more than one count but fewer than ten. The chain is built from TRBV27 and TRBJ2-3, with D tentatively TRBD2 (5 bases). This CDR3 is built from 16 residues. Trimming cost V 8 bases and J 2 bases, with 20 bases left between them. Germline V gives CDR1 MNHEY, CDR2 SMNVEV (reference sequence). The CDR3 sequence: CASAKGLAYFTDTQYF. The DNA of the CDR3 is TGTGCCAGCGCCAAAGGTCTAGCCTATTTCACAGATACGCAGTATTTT.

The gene calls are TRBV24-1 and TRBJ2-3; D call uncertain. Germline-derived CDR1 and CDR2 are KGHDR and SFDVKD. The CDR3 is 13 residues long. V lost 3 bases and J 4 bases, leaving 7 bases between the germline ends. CDR3 bases: TGTGCCACCAGTGATCTGGTGCCAGATACGCAGTATTTT. Encoded protein: CATSDLVPDTQYF.

This chain connects TRBV3-1 to TRBJ1-6; TRBD1 aligns across 7 bases. CDR3 length equals 12 residues. J was trimmed by 14 bases and V by 2 bases; bases with no gene match: 3. Germline-derived CDR1 and CDR2 are LGHDT and YNNKEL (reference sequence). The CDR3 DNA reads TGTGCCAGCAGCCAAAAGGGGGCGACCCTCCACTTT. As protein: CASSQKGATLHF.

This clonotype was detected a few times. This sequence joins TRBV9 and TRBJ2-3, with 13 positions matching TRBD2. Germline V CDR1 and CDR2: SGDLS, YYNGEE. The CDR3 is made up of 17 amino acids. J lost 1 base, V lost 0 bases, and 2 bases had no gene match. The CDR3 coding sequence is TGTGCCAGCAGCGTAGGGACTAGCGGGGGCGGCACAGATACGCAGTATTTT. Translation gives CASSVGTSGGGTDTQYF.

Concerning this clonotype: Germline is not matched at one junction end, which may reflect a read error. The V and J genes are TRBV7-2 and TRBJ2-7, with TRBD2 as a possible D gene (6 bases). There are 13 residues in the CDR3. Germline V gene lookup returns CDR1 SGHTA and CDR2 FQGNSA. CDR3 sequence (DNA): TGTGTCAGCAGCGGGCCTCTTGTCTACGAGCAGTACTTC. Translated, it gives CVSSGPLVYEQYF.

The chain is built from TRBV27 and TRBJ2-2, with unresolved D. This CDR3 is built from 14 residues. The V gene's germline CDR1 is MNHEY and CDR2 SMNVEV (reference sequence). Trimming cost V 2 bases and J 5 bases, with 9 bases left between them. CDR3 residues: CASSLREGTGELFF. DNA of the CDR3: TGTGCCAGCAGTTTAAGGGAAGGAACCGGGGAGCTGTTTTTT.

This chain joins TRBV20-1 and TRBJ2-7, with D perhaps matching TRBD1 (6 bases). The germline V gene encodes CDR1 DFQATT and CDR2 SNEGSKA (reference sequence). Trimming left V 6 bases short and J 2 bases short, with 17 bases between. The CDR3 extends over 14 amino acids. This chain's CDR3 is CSAPTQGQPYEQYF. CDR3 DNA sequence: TGCAGTGCACCGACACAGGGTCAGCCCTACGAGCAGTACTTC.

This chain connects TRBV13 to TRBJ2-1, with D unclear. This CDR3 spans 13 amino acids. Trimming pared 8 bases from V and 5 bases from J, leaving 13 bases between. The germline CDR1 and CDR2 sequences are PRHDT and FYEKMQ (reference sequence). The CDR3 here is CASFRTLHNEQFF. CDR3 nucleotide sequence: TGTGCCAGCTTTAGAACGCTACACAATGAGCAGTTCTTC.

The V call is TRBV29-1, the J call TRBJ2-3, with TRBD1 matching 7 bases. Germline values: CDR1 SQVTM, CDR2 ANQGSEA. The CDR3 has 12 amino acids. The V segment lost 4 bases and the J segment 4 bases; nucleotides outside the gene matches: 2. CDR3 amino acids: CSVVQGADTQYF. CDR3 in DNA: TGCAGCGTTGTTCAGGGGGCAGATACGCAGTATTTT.

The chain's CDR3 is CASGTTGGVSGYTF. The CDR3 DNA follows: TGCGCCAGCGGGACCACAGGGGGCGTCTCTGGCTACACCTTC. J is TRBJ1-2 and V is TRBV4-3; 9 positions match TRBD1. CDR1 is LGHNA and CDR2 is YSLEER in the germline V gene. Losses at the gene ends were 8 bases for V and 7 bases for J; bases not matched to a gene: 11. This CDR3 has 14 residues.

The rearrangement links TRBV20-1 to TRBJ2-1; tentative D call: TRBD2 (7 bases). CDR1 and CDR2 from the germline V gene are DFQATT and SNEGSKA (reference sequence). The CDR3 contains 13 residues. V was pared by 5 bases and J by 7 bases, with 15 bases between. This chain's CDR3 is CSAGGGGLNEQFF. The CDR3 bases are TGCAGTGCTGGAGGGGGGGGATTGAATGAGCAGTTCTTC.

V and J are TRBV9 and TRBJ2-4, with 9 bases fitting TRBD1. The DNA end is more similar to TRBJ2-7, so the J call may be wrong. This CDR3 has 14 amino acids. The germline CDR1 and CDR2 sequences are SGDLS and YYNGEE. The CDR3 reads CASSKGTGYGEQYF. CDR3 in DNA: TGTGCCAGCAGCAAAGGGACAGGGTATGGCGAGCAGTACTTC.

The genes are TRBV6-6 and TRBJ2-7; 9 bases agree with TRBD1. The CDR3 covers 16 residues. From germline, CDR1 is MNHNY and CDR2 SVGAGI (reference sequence). Losses at the gene ends were 0 bases for V and 1 base for J; bases not matched to a gene: 4. The CDR3 sequence: CASSYSGDRESYEQYF. CDR3 sequence (DNA): TGTGCCAGCAGTTACTCAGGGGACAGGGAGTCCTACGAGCAGTACTTC.

The chain couples TRBV7-2 to TRBJ1-2, with no clear D. CDR3 length: 14 amino acids. V shed 0 bases and J shed 5 bases, with 10 bases lying between them. Per germline, CDR1 SGHTA and CDR2 FQGNSA. The CDR3 here is CASSLAKPLYGYTF. The CDR3 nucleotides are TGTGCCAGCAGCTTAGCGAAACCCCTTTATGGCTACACCTTC.

The sample holds a few counts of this clonotype. The V and J genes are TRBV5-1 and TRBJ2-7; TRBD1 matches 10 bases. Germline lookup yields CDR1 SGHRS and CDR2 YFSETQ. CDR3 length equals 14 residues. Trimming removed 3 bases from V and 6 bases from J; junction bases left unmatched: 6. CDR3 residues: CASSSSGTGAEQYF. The CDR3 DNA reads as TGCGCCAGCAGCTCCTCCGGGACAGGGGCCGAGCAGTACTTC.

This chain joins TRBV6-2 or TRBV6-3 and TRBJ2-4; TRBD2 aligns across 12 bases. Matching the DNA end better, TRBJ2-7 makes the J call doubtful. Germline assignment: CDR1 MNHEY and CDR2 SVGEGT. The CDR3 is made up of 14 amino acids. CDR3 coding DNA: TGTGCCAGCACCAGGACTAGCGGGGAAGGCGAGCAGTACTTC. Amino acid sequence: CASTRTSGEGEQYF.

The rearrangement links TRBV12-3 or TRBV12-4 to TRBJ2-5; TRBD2 matches at 8 bases. The J call could be wrong; TRBJ2-7 is a better fit for the DNA end. This CDR3 spans 14 amino acids. As DNA, the CDR3 is TGTGCCAGCACCACCACGGGAGGGGGAAACGAGCAGTACTTC. Amino acids: CASTTTGGGNEQYF.

This sequence joins TRBV11-2 and TRBJ2-7; a weak D match, TRBD2 (5 bases). The end of the DNA fits TRBJ2-5 better, so the J call may be wrong. This CDR3 region has 15 residues. CDR1 is SGHAT and CDR2 is FQNNGV in the germline V gene. The CDR3 is CASSLGRVYQETQYF. CDR3 coding DNA: TGTGCCAGCAGCTTAGGGCGGGTCTACCAAGAGACCCAGTACTTC.

This clonotype was recorded many times. V usage is TRBV7-3 and J usage is TRBJ2-3; D perhaps matches TRBD2 (6 bases). Trimming stripped 5 bases from V and 4 bases from J, with 25 bases between. This CDR3 spans 18 amino acids. Germline lookup yields CDR1 SGHTA and CDR2 FQGTGA. DNA for the CDR3: TGTGCCAGCAGCGCCGAGCCAAGGAGGGCCCAGGGCCCAGATACGCAGTATTTT. Protein sequence: CASSAEPRRAQGPDTQYF.

The chain combines TRBV2 with TRBJ1-6; D gene unclear. The V end lost 7 bases, the J end lost 7 bases, and 11 bases lay between the germline ends. Germline V gene data show CDR1 as SNHLY and CDR2 as FYNNEI. CDR3 size: 13 residues. This CDR3 reads CASTPKQNSPLHF. As DNA, the CDR3 is TGTGCCAGCACCCCCAAGCAGAATTCACCCCTCCACTTT.

This clonotype was seen many times. CDR3 bases: TGTGCCAGCAGCCAAGGAACGGGATCTAACTATGGCTACACCTTC. Encoded protein: CASSQGTGSNYGYTF. The rearrangement joins TRBV3-1 to TRBJ1-2; D is undetermined. V gave up 1 base and J gave up 0 bases, with 9 bases separating them. CDR1 LGHDT and CDR2 YNNKEL come from the germline V gene (reference sequence). This CDR3 region has 15 residues.

CDR3 sequence reads: CSVVLAGLRTDTQYF. CDR3 DNA sequence: TGCAGCGTTGTATTGGCGGGGCTACGCACAGATACGCAGTATTTT. This rearrangement joins TRBV29-1 to TRBJ2-3, with D possibly TRBD2 on 6 matching bases. V shed 4 bases and J shed 1 base, with 15 bases lying between them. From germline, CDR1 is SQVTM and CDR2 ANQGSEA. This CDR3 contains 15 residues.

The sample holds a few counts of this clonotype. V is TRBV29-1 and J is TRBJ2-3, with 7 nucleotides matching TRBD2. The V gene end was trimmed by 1 base and the J gene end by 5 bases; junction bases not matched to a gene: 15. CDR1 is SQVTM and CDR2 is ANQGSEA in the germline V gene. The CDR3 loop spans 17 amino acids. CDR3 protein: CSVEVGLESIWGDTQYF. The DNA for the CDR3 is TGCAGCGTTGAAGTCGGACTAGAATCGATTTGGGGAGATACGCAGTATTTT.

The chain combines TRBV28 with TRBJ2-7; perhaps D is TRBD1 or TRBD2 (6 bases each). Germline CDR1 is MDHEN and CDR2 is SYDVKM. The CDR3 totals 15 residues. V was clipped by 10 bases and J by 3 bases, with 22 bases between them. As DNA, the CDR3 is TGTGCCACCCGACCCGGGGGCCCCAAGAACTACGAGCAGTACTTC. It yields the protein CATRPGGPKNYEQYF.

This clonotype was picked up a small number of times. The rearrangement uses TRBV3-1 and TRBJ2-7; 7 nucleotides line up with TRBD2. Germline CDR1 and CDR2: LGHDT and YNNKEL (reference sequence). Trimming cost V 6 bases and J 7 bases; bases outside gene matches: 9. CDR3 length: 13 amino acids. Here the CDR3 DNA reads TGTGCCAGCAGTGTAGCGGGTCCCTCTGAGCAGTACTTC. It specifies CASSVAGPSEQYF.

The gene calls are TRBV20-1 and TRBJ2-7; 11 bases fit TRBD2. Germline V gene data show CDR1 as DFQATT and CDR2 as SNEGSKA (reference sequence). The CDR3 is made up of 17 amino acids. The trim removed 0 bases at V and 2 bases at J, leaving 9 bases unmatched. In DNA, the CDR3 is TGCAGTGCTAGAGACTCCCAGACTAGCGGGGTTCCCTACGAGCAGTACTTC. It encodes CSARDSQTSGVPYEQYF.

This clonotype has only a few counts. The chain combines TRBV9 with TRBJ2-3, with 7 bases that match TRBD2. V lost 2 bases to trimming and J lost 4 bases; unmatched junction nucleotides: 16. The CDR3 totals 18 residues. The germline gives CDR1 SGDLS, CDR2 YYNGEE. The chain's CDR3 is CASSVGGLRRGSSDTQYF. The CDR3 nucleotides are TGTGCCAGCAGCGTTGGCGGTTTAAGGCGGGGGTCGTCAGATACGCAGTATTTT.

This clonotype appeared many times. This chain uses TRBV12-3 or TRBV12-4 with TRBJ1-2, with 8 bases that match TRBD1. The V segment lost 5 bases and the J segment 5 bases; nucleotides outside the gene matches: 7. The CDR3 has 14 amino acids. This chain's CDR3 is CASSADRGLYGYTF. CDR3 DNA sequence: TGTGCCAGCAGTGCCGACAGGGGTTTATATGGCTACACCTTC.

This clonotype was recorded many times. The rearrangement links TRBV7-2 to TRBJ2-1; D unresolved. V was trimmed by 8 bases and J by 0 bases, leaving 14 bases between them. The CDR3 is made up of 15 amino acids. Germline CDR1 reads SGHTA; CDR2 reads FQGNSA. The chain's CDR3 is CASCLRWSSYNEQFF. The CDR3 DNA reads TGTGCCAGCTGCCTCCGGTGGAGCTCCTACAATGAGCAGTTCTTC.